In its sample, the clone carrying this T cell receptor (beta chain) was seen once. What it recognizes is unknown. This entry is derived from a study of glioma-infiltrating T cells. Study-wide background: Before surgery, glioma patients received dexamethasone for at most six days. Overall study findings and caveats: Signature shared blood CDR3 motifs were enriched in low-divergence and depleted in high-divergence patients. Gliomas, especially low-grade, showed above-expected tissue-blood divergence; non-neoplastic patients showed below.

Germline-derived CDR1 and CDR2 are SGHTA and FQGNSA. V lost 5 bases and J 7 bases, leaving 20 bases between the germline ends. This CDR3 is built from 15 residues. The iRepertoire nested amplicon-rescue multiplex PCR amplified TCR alpha and beta CDR3s from RNA. One-step reverse transcription and amplification started from approximately 100-400 ng of tissue mRNA or PBMC total RNA. TCRdb redid the calling of the multiplex PCR reads with MiXCR, one entry per CDR3 protein. The table includes fewer than 500,000 distinct CDR3 sequences, roughly 41% detected once. J is TRBJ1-2 and V is TRBV7-2; D is unresolved. The clonotype comes from a human donor with low-grade glioma or glioblastoma, undergoing nonglioma brain surgery, or in good health (not recorded which). Sequencing input: glioma tissue, nonneoplastic brain tissue, or PBMCs (not recorded which). The CDR3 DNA reads TGTGCCAGCAGCCCAGCTCTTAGCGGACTGCGTGGCTACACCTTC. It translates to CASSPALSGLRGYTF.